This TCR beta chain was recovered during a study of blood T cell repertoires in COVID-19. The wider study: Material from acute and convalescent COVID-19 was sourced from the United States, Italy and Spain. PBMCs, B-cell-depleted T cells, or T cells provided the cDNA or gDNA that made up the material.

Original processing notes: Reference gene primer amplification yielded estimated nucleated cell counts. TCRdb's table, derived via immunoSEQ multiplex PCR, lists solely in-frame clones and lacks some. V and J calls and clone size are copied from that table; D and trimming were computed from the DNA. The data contain about 140,000 clones, around 86% of them singletons. The germline V gene encodes CDR1 LNHDA and CDR2 SQIVND (reference sequence). There are 19 residues in the CDR3. Trimming removed 2 bases from V and 0 bases from J, with 20 bases in between. The clonotype originates from a human donor in a cohort sampled during active COVID-19. The chain joins TRBV19 to TRBJ1-5, with a tentative D call TRBD1 (6 bases). The sample was peripheral blood. The CDR3, as DNA: TGTGCCAGTAGTATACATCCAGGGGCACTTCATTATAGCAATCAGCCCCAGCATTTT. Its protein product is CASSIHPGALHYSNQPQHF.